These 16 T cell receptor beta chains share one sample of origin, sequenced in a study of blood T cell repertoires in COVID-19. Some clones are missing from TCRdb's copy, which holds only in-frame ones; the method was immunoSEQ multiplex PCR. This sample has 490,000 or so clones, with around 89% found just once. Sequencing was performed on PBMCs or T cells enriched from blood (not recorded which). All receptors come from a woman aged 40 to 50 who had recovered from COVID-19.

The chain joins TRBV6-5 to TRBJ1-4; D is unresolved. Trimming took 8 bases from V and 8 from J, leaving 9 bases between them. CDR1 is MNHEY, CDR2 SVGAGI, per germline. This CDR3 has 11 residues. CDR3 DNA sequence: TGTGCCAGCTCACTAGGGGAAAAACTGTTTTTT. It yields the protein CASSLGEKLFF.

This sequence joins TRBV21-1 and TRBJ2-7; the tabulated D call, TRBD2, remains unverified against the DNA. TRBV21-1 is a pseudogene segment. This CDR3 has 16 residues. CDR3 region: CASSNNSWGRSDEQYF. The CDR3 bases are TGTGCCAGCAGCAACAACTCATGGGGGAGGTCGGACGAGCAGTACTTC.

The chain's CDR3 is CASSWGLAGSNTGELFF. The CDR3 DNA reads as TGTGCCAGCAGCTGGGGACTAGCGGGATCCAACACCGGGGAGCTGTTTTTT. The chain joins TRBV5-6 to TRBJ2-2, with TRBD2 matching over 13 bases. Germline V gene lookup returns CDR1 SGHDT and CDR2 YYEEEE. This CDR3 comprises 17 residues. The ends lost 3 bases at V and 2 bases at J; junction bases unmatched: 4.

J is TRBJ2-2 and V is TRBV7-2; D unresolved. Germline loops: CDR1 SGHTA, CDR2 FQGNSA. This CDR3 is 15 amino acids long. Trimming took off 2 bases at V and 2 bases at J, with 9 bases between the two ends. The chain's CDR3 is CASSLRLRNTGELFF. The CDR3 nucleotides are TGTGCCAGCAGCTTAAGACTCAGAAACACCGGGGAGCTGTTTTTT.

This chain uses TRBV19 with TRBJ1-1, with unresolved D. V was shortened by 2 bases and J by 11 bases, with 18 bases between the two germline ends. From germline, CDR1 is LNHDA and CDR2 SQIVND (reference sequence). CDR3 length: 14 amino acids. CDR3 amino acids: CASSIKDPTEMAFF. DNA for the CDR3: TGTGCCAGTAGTATAAAAGACCCCACGGAGATGGCTTTCTTT.

This clone has more than one count but fewer than ten. The rearrangement joins TRBV5-1 to TRBJ1-1; D is unclear. V gave up 4 bases and J gave up 5 bases, with 12 bases separating them. The germline V gene encodes CDR1 SGHRS and CDR2 YFSETQ. The CDR3 contains 13 residues. Here the CDR3 DNA reads TGCGCCAGCAGCCCACAAGATATAACTGAAGCTTTCTTT. Its translation is CASSPQDITEAFF.

The CDR3 coding sequence is TGTGCCAGCAGCTTGGCGGGAGCGTTCTACGAGCAGTACTTC. Protein sequence: CASSLAGAFYEQYF. This chain links TRBV6-2 or TRBV6-3 with TRBJ2-7; 7 positions agree with TRBD2. Germline V lookup: CDR1 MNHEY, CDR2 SVGEGT. The CDR3 contains 14 residues. Trimming at V came to 6 bases and at J to 3 bases, leaving 8 bases not matched to a gene.

The chain carries TRBV2 and TRBJ1-5; 7 nucleotides match TRBD1. V shed 1 base, J shed 1 base, and the junction held 1 base outside the gene matches. From germline, CDR1 is SNHLY and CDR2 FYNNEI. The CDR3 has 15 residues. The CDR3 sequence is CASSEGRGSNQPQHF. DNA of the CDR3: TGTGCCAGCAGTGAAGGCAGGGGGAGCAATCAGCCCCAGCATTTT.

V usage is TRBV25-1 and J usage is TRBJ1-4; the D gene is possibly TRBD1 (6 bases). Germline-derived CDR1 and CDR2 are MGHDK and SYGVNS. V dropped 6 bases and J dropped 7 bases, with 12 bases sitting between them. The CDR3 length is 13 residues. The CDR3 spells CASRGGAGEKLFF. CDR3 in DNA: TGTGCCAGCAGGGGGGGGGCAGGTGAAAAACTGTTTTTT. Based on the CDR3 plus reference TRBV25-1 and TRBJ1-4, the full variable domain is EADIYQTPRYLVIGTGKKITLECSQTMGHDKMYWYQQDPGMELHLIHYSYGVNSTEKGDLSSESTVSRIRTEHFPLTLESARPSHTSQYLCASRGGAGEKLFFGSGTQLSVL.

The chain recombines TRBV6-1 with TRBJ2-6; TRBD2 agrees at 10 bases. V trimming: 4 bases; J trimming: 0 bases; junction bases outside the gene matches: 3. CDR1 and CDR2 (germline): MNHNS, SASEGT. CDR3 length: 17 amino acids. DNA for the CDR3: TGTGCCAGCAGTGGACTAGCGGGCGCCTCTGGGGCCAACGTCCTGACTTTC. Translating gives CASSGLAGASGANVLTF.

This chain links TRBV7-9 with TRBJ2-1, with 13 bases aligning to TRBD2. V dropped 5 bases and J dropped 2; count of bases not matched to a gene: 12. Looked up from germline, CDR1 is SEHNR and CDR2 is FQNEAQ (reference sequence). CDR3 length equals 19 residues. In nucleotides, the CDR3 is TGTGCCAGCAGCGTCGGACTAGCGGGAGTCCCAGCTCCCTACAATGAGCAGTTCTTC. Amino acid sequence: CASSVGLAGVPAPYNEQFF.

V and J are TRBV10-1 and TRBJ2-7; possible D gene TRBD2, 6 bases. Looked up from germline, CDR1 is WNHNN and CDR2 is SYGVQD (reference sequence). This CDR3 has 13 amino acids. Trimming pared 2 bases from V and 7 bases from J, leaving 12 bases between. In DNA, the CDR3 is TGCGCCAGCAGTGAGAGCAGGGCGGGGGAGCAGTACTTC. Translation: CASSESRAGEQYF.

This chain links TRBV27 with TRBJ1-5, with D perhaps matching TRBD1 (5 bases). There are 14 residues in the CDR3. Germline V gene lookup returns CDR1 MNHEY and CDR2 SMNVEV (reference sequence). With 3 bases removed from V and 5 bases from J, the gap between germline ends came to 11 bases. CDR3 sequence: CASSFLGGDQPQHF. CDR3 sequence (DNA): TGTGCCAGCAGTTTTTTGGGAGGGGATCAGCCCCAGCATTTT.

The genes are TRBV28 and TRBJ2-4, with a possible D match to TRBD2 (7 bases). This CDR3 comprises 14 residues. Between the trimmed V and J ends, which lost 7 bases and 6 bases, there was a span of 16 bases. CDR1 is MDHEN and CDR2 is SYDVKM in the germline V gene. The CDR3: CASTRGGGGNIQYF. For the CDR3, the DNA is TGTGCCAGCACTAGAGGAGGGGGGGGAAACATTCAGTACTTC.

This chain links TRBV7-8 with TRBJ2-7, with D possibly matching TRBD2 (5 bases). Between the trimmed V and J ends, which lost 1 base and 1 base, there was a span of 8 bases. The CDR3 loop spans 14 amino acids. Germline V CDR1 and CDR2: SGHVS, FQNEAQ. As DNA, the CDR3 is TGTGCCAGCAGCTTAGGGACGGGATCCTACGAGCAGTACTTC. Protein: CASSLGTGSYEQYF.

The V and J genes are TRBV25-1 and TRBJ2-1, with TRBD2 identical over 8 bases. Germline V gene lookup returns CDR1 MGHDK and CDR2 SYGVNS. The CDR3 extends over 15 amino acids. J was trimmed by 2 bases and V by 6 bases; bases with no gene match: 6. The CDR3 DNA follows: TGTGCCAGCAGCCCAGCGGGAGTAACCTACAATGAGCAGTTCTTC. Its translation is CASSPAGVTYNEQFF.